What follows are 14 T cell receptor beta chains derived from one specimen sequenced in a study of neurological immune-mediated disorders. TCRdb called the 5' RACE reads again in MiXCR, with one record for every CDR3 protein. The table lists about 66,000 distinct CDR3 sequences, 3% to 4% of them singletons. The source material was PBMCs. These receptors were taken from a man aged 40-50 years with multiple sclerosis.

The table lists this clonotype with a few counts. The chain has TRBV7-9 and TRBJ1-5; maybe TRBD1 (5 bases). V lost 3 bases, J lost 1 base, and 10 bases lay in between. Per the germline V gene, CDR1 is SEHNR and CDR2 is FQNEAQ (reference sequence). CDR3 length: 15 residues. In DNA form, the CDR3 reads TGTGCCAGCAGCTTTTCGGGGGTGAGCAATCAGCCCCAGCATTTT. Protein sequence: CASSFSGVSNQPQHF.

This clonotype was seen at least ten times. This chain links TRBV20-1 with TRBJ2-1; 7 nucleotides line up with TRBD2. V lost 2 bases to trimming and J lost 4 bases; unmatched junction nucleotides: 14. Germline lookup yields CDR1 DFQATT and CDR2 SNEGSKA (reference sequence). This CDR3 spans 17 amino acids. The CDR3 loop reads CSARSAAGLAEYNEQFF. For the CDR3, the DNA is TGCAGTGCTAGAAGTGCCGCGGGGCTAGCGGAATACAATGAGCAGTTCTTC.

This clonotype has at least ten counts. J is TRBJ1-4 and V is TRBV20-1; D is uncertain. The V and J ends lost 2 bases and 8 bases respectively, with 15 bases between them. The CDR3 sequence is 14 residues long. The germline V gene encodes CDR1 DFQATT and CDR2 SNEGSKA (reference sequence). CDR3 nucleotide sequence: TGCAGTGCTAGATCCGGGGTCTCGGGGGAAAAACTGTTTTTT. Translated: CSARSGVSGEKLFF.

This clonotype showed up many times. For the CDR3, the DNA is TGCGCCAGCAGCTTGAAACGGGGGCTCGGAGATACGCAGTATTTT. Translated: CASSLKRGLGDTQYF. The rearrangement joins TRBV5-1 to TRBJ2-3, with D perhaps given as TRBD1 or TRBD2 (6 bases each). V gave up 1 base and J gave up 5 bases, with 14 bases separating them. The CDR3 length is 15 residues. In germline, CDR1 is SGHRS, CDR2 YFSETQ.

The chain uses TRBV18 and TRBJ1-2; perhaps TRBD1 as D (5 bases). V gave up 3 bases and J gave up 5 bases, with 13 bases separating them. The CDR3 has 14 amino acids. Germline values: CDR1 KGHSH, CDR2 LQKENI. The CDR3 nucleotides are TGTGCCAGCTCACCCTCCGGGGGAGGGTATGGCTACACCTTC. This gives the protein CASSPSGGGYGYTF.

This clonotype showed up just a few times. This chain's CDR3 is CASSSKSGKGGYFSNQPQHF. The CDR3 bases are TGTGCCAGCAGCTCTAAGTCGGGCAAAGGGGGGTATTTTAGCAATCAGCCCCAGCATTTT. The V and J genes are TRBV5-4 and TRBJ1-5; a possible D gene is TRBD1 (6 bases). The CDR3 totals 20 residues. Looked up from germline, CDR1 is SGHNT and CDR2 is YYREEE (reference sequence). The V gene lost 3 bases and the J gene lost 0 bases, with 25 bases spanning the gap.

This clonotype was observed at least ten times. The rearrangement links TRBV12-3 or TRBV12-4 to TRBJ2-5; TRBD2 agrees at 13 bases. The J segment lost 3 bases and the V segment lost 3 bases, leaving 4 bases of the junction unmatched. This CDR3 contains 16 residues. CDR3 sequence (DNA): TGTGCCAGCAGTTTCGGACTAGCGGGGGCCGAAGAGACCCAGTACTTC. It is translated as CASSFGLAGAEETQYF.

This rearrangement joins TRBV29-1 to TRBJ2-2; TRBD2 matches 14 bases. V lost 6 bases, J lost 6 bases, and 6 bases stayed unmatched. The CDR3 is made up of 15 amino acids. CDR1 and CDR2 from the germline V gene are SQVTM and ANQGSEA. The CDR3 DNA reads TGCAGCGTAGATCCGGGACTAGCGGGGGCCGGGGAGCTGTTTTTT. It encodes CSVDPGLAGAGELFF.

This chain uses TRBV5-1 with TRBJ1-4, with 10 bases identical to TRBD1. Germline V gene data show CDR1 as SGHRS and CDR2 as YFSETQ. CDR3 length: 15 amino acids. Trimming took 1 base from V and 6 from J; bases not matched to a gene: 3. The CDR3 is CASSLTGTGDEKLFF. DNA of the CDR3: TGCGCCAGCAGCTTGACCGGGACAGGGGATGAAAAACTGTTTTTT. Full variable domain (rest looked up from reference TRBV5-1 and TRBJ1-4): KAGVTQTPRYLIKTRGQQVTLSCSPISGHRSVSWYQQTPGQGLQFLFEYFSETQRNKGNFPGRFSGRQFSNSRSEMNVSTLELGDSALYLCASSLTGTGDEKLFFGSGTQLSVL.

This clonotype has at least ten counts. The CDR3 DNA reads TGTGCCAGCAGCCCCAGGGGTCAGCCCCAGCATTTT. Its protein is CASSPRGQPQHF. V is TRBV28 and J is TRBJ1-5, with D possibly being TRBD1 (6 bases). Trimming removed 6 bases from V and 6 bases from J, with 9 bases in between. The CDR3 runs 12 residues. Germline CDR1 and CDR2: MDHEN and SYDVKM. The complete variable domain, with remaining parts taken from reference TRBV28 and TRBJ1-5, reads DVKVTQSSRYLVKRTGEKVFLECVQDMDHENMFWYRQDPGLGLRLIYFSYDVKMKEKGDIPEGYSVSREKKERFSLILESASTNQTSMYLCASSPRGQPQHFGDGTRLSIL.

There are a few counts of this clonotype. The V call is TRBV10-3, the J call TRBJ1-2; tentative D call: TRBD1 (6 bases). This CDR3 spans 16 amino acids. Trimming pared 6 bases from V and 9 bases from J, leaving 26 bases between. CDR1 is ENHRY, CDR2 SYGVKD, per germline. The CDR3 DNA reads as TGTGCCATCAGATCCGAGGGGGGGGCGGACGAATTGAGCTACACCTTC. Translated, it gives CAIRSEGGADELSYTF.

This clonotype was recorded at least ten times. The CDR3 DNA follows: TGTGCCAGCAGCTTAGGTCAGCCTAAGATCACCGGGGAGCTGTTTTTT. Its translation is CASSLGQPKITGELFF. The chain couples TRBV7-9 to TRBJ2-2; D unclear. The ends were cut back, 1 base at V and 4 bases at J, with 13 bases in the middle. The CDR3 length is 16 residues. Germline CDR1 and CDR2: SEHNR and FQNEAQ (reference sequence).

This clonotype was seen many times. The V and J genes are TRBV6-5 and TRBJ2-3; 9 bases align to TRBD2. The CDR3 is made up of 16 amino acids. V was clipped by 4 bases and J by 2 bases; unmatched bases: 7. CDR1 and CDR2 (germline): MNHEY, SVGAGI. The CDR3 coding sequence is TGTGCCAGCAGTTCATCAGCGGGGGGTTACACAGATACGCAGTATTTT. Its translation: CASSSSAGGYTDTQYF.

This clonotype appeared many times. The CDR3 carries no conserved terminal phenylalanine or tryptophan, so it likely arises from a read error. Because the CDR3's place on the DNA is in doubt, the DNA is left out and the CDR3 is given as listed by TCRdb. The CDR3 region is CASSDGTGSI. The V gene is TRBV27, the J gene TRBJ2-5; no check of the table's D call, TRBD1, against the DNA was made. 10 amino acids form the CDR3, both terminal residues included. CDR1 and CDR2 (germline): MNHEY, SMNVEV (reference sequence).